This is a list of T cell receptor beta chains from one sample in a study of blood T cells in healthy people across ages. TCRdb re-analysed the 5' RACE reads in MiXCR, keeping a single row per CDR3 protein. The data hold a few hundred thousand distinct CDR3 sequences, with roughly half observed a single time. The material sequenced was blood. The receptors shown here come from a man aged 55-75 years in good health. Each CDR3 is given with its conserved first and last residue. A D gene is named only where the DNA matches it firmly. Not all rows give a size; the values are once, few, many and, for expanded clones, a class.

CDR3aa: CASSSPQREKMAQYF; CDR3nt: TGTGCCAGCAGTTCCCCCCAGCGGGAGAAAATGGCCCAGTACTTC; v_gene: TRBV6-2/TRBV6-3; j_gene: TRBJ2-5; d_gene: TRBD2; abundance: few
CDR3aa: CASSLNQGYNSPLHF; CDR3nt: TGCGCCAGCAGCTTGAATCAGGGCTATAATTCACCCCTCCACTTT; v_gene: TRBV5-1; j_gene: TRBJ1-6; d_gene: -; abundance: -
CDR3aa: CASSLDPSGSPDTQYF; CDR3nt: TGTGCCAGCAGCTTAGATCCTAGCGGTTCCCCAGATACGCAGTATTTT; v_gene: TRBV7-2; j_gene: TRBJ2-3; d_gene: TRBD2; abundance: -
CDR3aa: CAWRRQLGGYTF; CDR3nt: TGTGCCTGGAGGAGGCAGTTGGGGGGCTACACCTTC; v_gene: TRBV30; j_gene: TRBJ1-2; d_gene: -; abundance: -
CDR3aa: CSASPGQGRRSSYNEQYF; CDR3nt: TGCAGTGCTAGCCCCGGGCAGGGCCGACGAAGCTCCTACAATGAGCAGTACTTC; v_gene: TRBV20-1; j_gene: TRBJ2-7; d_gene: -; abundance: -
CDR3aa: CASSPPLGDLYNEQFF; CDR3nt: TGTGCCAGTAGTCCCCCTTTGGGCGATCTCTACAATGAGCAGTTCTTC; v_gene: TRBV19; j_gene: TRBJ2-1; d_gene: -; abundance: -
CDR3aa: CASSIDETSRDTQYF; CDR3nt: TGTGCCAGTAGTATAGATGAAACCAGCAGGGATACGCAGTATTTT; v_gene: TRBV19; j_gene: TRBJ2-3; d_gene: -; abundance: once
CDR3aa: CASSGALAGGNEQYF; CDR3nt: TGTGCCAGCAGCGGCGCCCTAGCGGGAGGCAACGAGCAGTACTTC; v_gene: TRBV14; j_gene: TRBJ2-7; d_gene: TRBD2; abundance: -
CDR3aa: CSVRGPSQGGELFF; CDR3nt: TGCAGCGTCCGCGGACCGTCTCAAGGTGGGGAGCTGTTTTTT; v_gene: TRBV29-1; j_gene: TRBJ2-2; d_gene: -; abundance: -
CDR3aa: CASSSDRSSTDTQYF; CDR3nt: TGTGCCAGCAGCTCAGACAGATCTAGCACAGATACGCAGTATTTT; v_gene: TRBV5-4; j_gene: TRBJ2-3; d_gene: -; abundance: -
CDR3aa: CASSPIQGARLVYEQYF; CDR3nt: TGTGCCAGCAGCCCCATACAGGGGGCCCGACTAGTCTACGAGCAGTACTTC; v_gene: TRBV6-2/TRBV6-3; j_gene: TRBJ2-7; d_gene: TRBD1; abundance: many
CDR3aa: CASRPGRRGNSPLHF; CDR3nt: TGTGCCAGCAGGCCGGGGAGGAGGGGAAATTCACCCCTCCACTTT; v_gene: TRBV27; j_gene: TRBJ1-6; d_gene: -; abundance: -
CDR3aa: CASSFAGQGAYEQYF; CDR3nt: TGTGCCAGCAGCTTTGCGGGACAGGGGGCATACGAGCAGTACTTC; v_gene: TRBV7-2; j_gene: TRBJ2-7; d_gene: TRBD1; abundance: -
CDR3aa: CAAAGTGSREQFF; CDR3nt: TGTGCCGCCGCAGGGACAGGGAGCCGCGAGCAGTTCTTC; v_gene: TRBV19; j_gene: TRBJ2-1; d_gene: TRBD1; abundance: -
CDR3aa: CSATGATPTEKLFF; CDR3nt: TGCAGTGCAACAGGGGCGACTCCCACCGAAAAACTGTTTTTT; v_gene: TRBV20-1; j_gene: TRBJ1-4; d_gene: TRBD1; abundance: -
CDR3aa: CSSWGDTGTGSFYEQYF; CDR3nt: TGCAGTTCTTGGGGCGATACCGGGACAGGGTCATTCTACGAGCAGTACTTC; v_gene: TRBV20-1; j_gene: TRBJ2-7; d_gene: TRBD1; abundance: once
CDR3aa: CASSLDSATDTQYF; CDR3nt: TGCGCCAGCAGCTTGGATTCAGCGACGGATACGCAGTATTTT; v_gene: TRBV5-1; j_gene: TRBJ2-3; d_gene: -; abundance: -
CDR3aa: CASSLVVFAGVGNEQFF; CDR3nt: TGTGCCAGCAGCTTAGTCGTTTTTGCCGGGGTGGGGAATGAGCAGTTCTTC; v_gene: TRBV11-2; j_gene: TRBJ2-1; d_gene: -; abundance: -
CDR3aa: CASSARTPTGTRYNSPLHF; CDR3nt: TGTGCCAGCAGCGCTCGGACGCCGACAGGGACCCGCTATAATTCACCCCTCCACTTT; v_gene: TRBV6-1; j_gene: TRBJ1-6; d_gene: TRBD1; abundance: many
CDR3aa: CASNPNGYYGYTF; CDR3nt: TGCGCCAGCAACCCGAATGGCTACTATGGCTACACCTTC; v_gene: TRBV5-1; j_gene: TRBJ1-2; d_gene: -; abundance: -
CDR3aa: CAISTLEWGTDTQYF; CDR3nt: TGTGCCATCAGTACACTAGAATGGGGCACAGATACGCAGTATTTT; v_gene: TRBV10-3; j_gene: TRBJ2-3; d_gene: -; abundance: -
CDR3aa: CASSLADRVGEQYF; CDR3nt: TGCGCCAGCAGCTTGGCGGACAGGGTGGGCGAGCAGTACTTC; v_gene: TRBV5-1; j_gene: TRBJ2-7; d_gene: TRBD1; abundance: -
CDR3aa: CSARDQEETQYF; CDR3nt: TGCAGTGCTAGAGACCAGGAAGAGACCCAGTACTTC; v_gene: TRBV20-1; j_gene: TRBJ2-5; d_gene: -; abundance: -
CDR3aa: CASSQTGQGNSPLHF; CDR3nt: TGCGCCAGCAGCCAAACCGGACAGGGTAATTCACCCCTCCACTTT; v_gene: TRBV4-3; j_gene: TRBJ1-6; d_gene: TRBD1; abundance: -
CDR3aa: CASRPTPGISTDTQYF; CDR3nt: TGTGCCAGCAGACCGACCCCGGGGATTAGCACAGATACGCAGTATTTT; v_gene: TRBV6-5; j_gene: TRBJ2-3; d_gene: -; abundance: few
CDR3aa: CATSRDRAGGSYEQYF; CDR3nt: TGTGCCACCAGCAGAGATCGGGCAGGGGGCTCCTACGAGCAGTACTTC; v_gene: TRBV15; j_gene: TRBJ2-7; d_gene: TRBD1; abundance: -
CDR3aa: CASTFRGLALYEQYF; CDR3nt: TGTGCCAGCACCTTCCGGGGGCTAGCGCTCTACGAGCAGTACTTC; v_gene: TRBV6-2/TRBV6-3; j_gene: TRBJ2-7; d_gene: -; abundance: -
CDR3aa: CASSLGPSGTYEQYF; CDR3nt: TGTGCCAGCAGCTTAGGGCCTAGCGGGACCTACGAGCAGTACTTC; v_gene: TRBV7-2; j_gene: TRBJ2-7; d_gene: TRBD2; abundance: -
CDR3aa: CASSPALRTSGNTIYF; CDR3nt: TGCGCCAGCAGCCCGGCCCTTCGTACCTCTGGAAACACCATATATTTT; v_gene: TRBV4-3; j_gene: TRBJ1-3; d_gene: -; abundance: -
CDR3aa: CASSRYRGTYEQYF; CDR3nt: TGCGCCAGCAGCCGTTACAGGGGGACCTACGAGCAGTACTTC; v_gene: TRBV5-1; j_gene: TRBJ2-7; d_gene: TRBD1; abundance: few
CDR3aa: CSVEAAGGNYGYTF; CDR3nt: TGCAGCGTTGAAGCGGCAGGGGGCAACTATGGCTACACCTTC; v_gene: TRBV29-1; j_gene: TRBJ1-2; d_gene: TRBD1; abundance: -
CDR3aa: CASSFPGQQVNEQFF; CDR3nt: TGTGCCAGCAGCTTCCCGGGACAGCAGGTTAATGAGCAGTTCTTC; v_gene: TRBV7-9; j_gene: TRBJ2-1; d_gene: TRBD1; abundance: -
CDR3aa: CSARVGGGGSNSPLHF; CDR3nt: TGCAGTGCTAGAGTCGGGGGGGGCGGTAGCAATTCACCCCTCCACTTT; v_gene: TRBV20-1; j_gene: TRBJ1-6; d_gene: -; abundance: once
CDR3aa: CASSAGLQETQYF; CDR3nt: TGTGCCAGCAGCGCGGGCCTCCAAGAGACCCAGTACTTC; v_gene: TRBV7-9; j_gene: TRBJ2-5; d_gene: -; abundance: -
CDR3aa: CASRPLAGEQYF; CDR3nt: TGCGCCAGCAGGCCGCTAGCGGGAGAGCAGTACTTC; v_gene: TRBV5-1; j_gene: TRBJ2-7; d_gene: TRBD2; abundance: once
CDR3aa: CASSRPGQGTDTQYF; CDR3nt: TGTGCCAGCAGTCGACCGGGACAGGGAACAGATACGCAGTATTTT; v_gene: TRBV28; j_gene: TRBJ2-3; d_gene: TRBD1; abundance: many
CDR3aa: CASSPGSLRSYEQYF; CDR3nt: TGTGCCAGCAGCCCTGGGTCCTTACGCTCCTACGAGCAGTACTTC; v_gene: TRBV5-5; j_gene: TRBJ2-7; d_gene: -; abundance: -
CDR3aa: CASAFRDRANIQYF; CDR3nt: TGTGCCAGCGCATTCAGGGACAGGGCAAACATTCAGTACTTC; v_gene: TRBV7-2; j_gene: TRBJ2-4; d_gene: TRBD1; abundance: few
CDR3aa: CSAGEGGWTDTQYF; CDR3nt: TGCAGTGCCGGAGAAGGGGGTTGGACAGATACGCAGTATTTT; v_gene: TRBV20-1; j_gene: TRBJ2-3; d_gene: -; abundance: -
CDR3aa: CSARDPPWGRQFF; CDR3nt: TGCAGTGCTAGAGATCCCCCTTGGGGGAGGCAGTTCTTC; v_gene: TRBV20-1; j_gene: TRBJ2-1; d_gene: -; abundance: -
CDR3aa: CASSYSYGYTF; CDR3nt: TGTGCCAGCAGTTACTCGTATGGCTACACCTTC; v_gene: TRBV6-2/TRBV6-3; j_gene: TRBJ1-2; d_gene: -; abundance: many
CDR3aa: CASSPRDRGGYGYTF; CDR3nt: TGTGCCAGCAGCCCGAGGGACAGGGGAGGCTATGGCTACACCTTC; v_gene: TRBV9; j_gene: TRBJ1-2; d_gene: TRBD1; abundance: -
CDR3aa: CASSVRTVYEQYF; CDR3nt: TGTGCCAGCAGCGTAAGGACAGTCTACGAGCAGTACTTC; v_gene: TRBV7-2; j_gene: TRBJ2-7; d_gene: -; abundance: few
CDR3aa: CAISLAGSSYEQYF; CDR3nt: TGTGCCATCAGTCTAGCGGGGAGCTCCTACGAGCAGTACTTC; v_gene: TRBV10-3; j_gene: TRBJ2-7; d_gene: TRBD2; abundance: -
CDR3aa: CASHTAGLFF; CDR3nt: TGTGCCAGTCATACCGCGGGCCTGTTTTTT; v_gene: TRBV7-2; j_gene: TRBJ1-4; d_gene: -; abundance: -
CDR3aa: CAISEPGTAYEQYF; CDR3nt: TGTGCCATCAGTGAGCCCGGGACAGCATACGAGCAGTACTTC; v_gene: TRBV10-3; j_gene: TRBJ2-7; d_gene: TRBD1; abundance: -
CDR3aa: CATSLGQFNYGYTF; CDR3nt: TGTGCCACCAGCTTGGGACAGTTTAACTATGGCTACACCTTC; v_gene: TRBV15; j_gene: TRBJ1-2; d_gene: TRBD1; abundance: few
CDR3aa: CASSDAGGSYNEQFF; CDR3nt: TGTGCCAGCAGTGACGCGGGGGGCTCCTACAATGAGCAGTTCTTC; v_gene: TRBV6-4; j_gene: TRBJ2-1; d_gene: TRBD2; abundance: many
CDR3aa: CSARGDRLVQYF; CDR3nt: TGCAGTGCTAGGGGCGACCGACTTGTGCAGTACTTC; v_gene: TRBV20-1; j_gene: TRBJ2-5; d_gene: -; abundance: -